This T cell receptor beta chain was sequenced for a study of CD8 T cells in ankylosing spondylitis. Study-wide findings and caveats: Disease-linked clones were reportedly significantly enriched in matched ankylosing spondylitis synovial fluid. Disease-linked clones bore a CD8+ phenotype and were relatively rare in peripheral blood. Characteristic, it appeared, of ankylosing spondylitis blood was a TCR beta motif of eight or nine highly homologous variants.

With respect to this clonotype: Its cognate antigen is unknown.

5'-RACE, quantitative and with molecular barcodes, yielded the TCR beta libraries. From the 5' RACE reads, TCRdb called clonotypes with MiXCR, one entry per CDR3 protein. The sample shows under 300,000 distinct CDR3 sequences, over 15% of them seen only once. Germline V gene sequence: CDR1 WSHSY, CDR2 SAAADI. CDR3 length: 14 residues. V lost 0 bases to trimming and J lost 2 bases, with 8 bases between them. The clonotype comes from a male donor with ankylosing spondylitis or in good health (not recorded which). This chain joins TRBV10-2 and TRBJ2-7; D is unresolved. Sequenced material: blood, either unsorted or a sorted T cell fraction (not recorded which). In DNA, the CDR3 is TGCGCCAGCAGTGAGTCAGAACCTGCCTACGAGCAGTACTTC. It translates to CASSESEPAYEQYF.